The 17 T cell receptor beta chains below all came from one sample that was sequenced in a study of blood T cell repertoires in COVID-19 (dated by TCRdb to 2020 to 2021). Libraries were made using the immunoSEQ multiplex PCR assay. This immuneACCESS table, as held by TCRdb, lists in-frame sequences with V and J called but not all clones. Of the missing ones, under half trace to an unresolved V gene in checked studies; the others have no known cause. Recorded for this sample are 250,000 to 300,000 clones; 87% of them occurred a single time. The top ten constitute roughly 1.6% of the sample. The sequencing sample was made of peripheral blood. These receptors all come from a woman aged 40 to 50 who had recovered from COVID-19.

The chain employs TRBV19 and TRBJ2-1; 14 bases agree with TRBD2. The CDR3 totals 17 residues. Germline assignment: CDR1 LNHDA and CDR2 SQIVND (reference sequence). With 5 bases clipped from V and 4 bases from J, the junction kept 7 bases outside the gene matches. The CDR3 coding sequence is TGTGCCAGTAGTTTCGGGACTAGCGGGGGCCCTTACAATGAGCAGTTCTTC. This codes for CASSFGTSGGPYNEQFF.

The rearrangement links TRBV19 to TRBJ2-5; D is perhaps TRBD2 (5 bases). The CDR3 runs 14 residues. V was cut by 6 bases and J by 5 bases, with 16 bases left in between. CDR1 is LNHDA and CDR2 is SQIVND in the germline V gene (reference sequence). The CDR3 nucleotides read TGTGCCAGTAGCGCCTCCGGAGGTATGGAGACCCAGTACTTC. Protein product: CASSASGGMETQYF.

The chain links TRBV5-4 to TRBJ2-2; D possibly corresponds to TRBD1 (6 bases). CDR1 is SGHNT, CDR2 YYREEE, per germline (reference sequence). V lost 3 bases to trimming and J lost 5 bases, with 11 bases between them. CDR3 length: 14 residues. CDR3 region: CASSWGLPTGELFF. Here the CDR3 DNA reads TGTGCCAGCAGCTGGGGGCTGCCGACCGGGGAGCTGTTTTTT.

This chain links TRBV27 with TRBJ2-7, with D possibly TRBD1 on 5 matching bases. This CDR3 is 14 amino acids long. CDR1 and CDR2 (germline): MNHEY, SMNVEV (reference sequence). With 2 bases removed from V and 5 bases from J, the gap between germline ends came to 13 bases. Here the CDR3 DNA reads TGTGCCAGCAGTTTAGCTGCTCAGGGTCACGAGCAGTACTTC. It specifies CASSLAAQGHEQYF.

This clone was counted between two and nine times. The chain uses TRBV27 and TRBJ1-6, with a possible D match to TRBD1 (5 bases). CDR3 size: 15 residues. Trimming stripped 5 bases from V and 8 bases from J, with 16 bases between. CDR1 and CDR2 (germline): MNHEY, SMNVEV (reference sequence). CDR3 sequence: CASSIRGDLDSPLHF. DNA of the CDR3: TGTGCCAGCAGTATCCGGGGGGATCTGGATTCACCCCTCCACTTT.

This rearrangement joins TRBV5-1 to TRBJ1-1, with 9 positions matching TRBD1. CDR3 size: 14 residues. Germline values: CDR1 SGHRS, CDR2 YFSETQ. J was trimmed by 5 bases and V by 4 bases; bases with no gene match: 6. The CDR3: CASSTGQGRTEAFF. In DNA, the CDR3 is TGCGCCAGCAGCACGGGACAGGGACGAACTGAAGCTTTCTTT.

The CDR3 loop reads CASSLRDSYGYTF. The CDR3 DNA is TGTGCCAGCAGTTTAAGGGACAGCTATGGCTACACCTTC. The chain has TRBV27 and TRBJ1-2; 7 positions agree with TRBD1. V shed 2 bases, J shed 4 bases, and the junction held 1 base outside the gene matches. CDR1 is MNHEY and CDR2 is SMNVEV in the germline V gene (reference sequence). This CDR3 has 13 residues.

This clone showed up just once. This chain uses TRBV9 with TRBJ2-3; 15 bases agree with TRBD2. This CDR3 comprises 16 residues. V shed 4 bases and J 4 bases; nucleotides not matched to a gene: 4. Germline CDR1 reads SGDLS; CDR2 reads YYNGEE. CDR3 in DNA: TGTGCCAGCAGCCCAGGACTAGCGGGGGGGTCAGATACGCAGTATTTT. Translating it yields CASSPGLAGGSDTQYF.

Details on this clone: The sample has other DNA sequences that encode this CDR3 too. The chain recombines TRBV6-2 or TRBV6-3 with TRBJ2-5, with 8 bases fitting TRBD1. V dropped 4 bases and J dropped 4; count of bases not matched to a gene: 5. Germline CDR1 MNHEY, CDR2 SVGEGT. The CDR3 contains 14 residues. The CDR3 coding sequence is TGTGCCAGCAGTTCGCAGGGGGCGAGAGAGACCCAGTACTTC. This codes for CASSSQGARETQYF.

The chain combines TRBV19 with TRBJ2-1; D unresolved. V was pared by 4 bases and J by 4 bases, with 8 bases between. Germline V gives CDR1 LNHDA, CDR2 SQIVND (reference sequence). The CDR3 sequence is 13 residues long. Here the CDR3 reads CASSRAVYNEQFF. The CDR3 DNA follows: TGTGCCAGTAGTAGGGCAGTTTACAATGAGCAGTTCTTC.

The chain employs TRBV27 and TRBJ2-7; D is uncertain. The length of the CDR3 is 14 residues. Germline V gene sequence: CDR1 MNHEY, CDR2 SMNVEV (reference sequence). V was shortened by 2 bases and J by 4 bases, with 12 bases between the two germline ends. The CDR3 sequence: CASSLRHVGYEQYF. For the CDR3, the DNA is TGTGCCAGCAGTTTACGACACGTTGGGTACGAGCAGTACTTC.

The J gene is TRBJ2-7, the V gene TRBV25-1; D remains unclear. This CDR3 has 16 amino acids. V was clipped by 8 bases and J by 0 bases, with 20 bases between them. In germline, CDR1 is MGHDK, CDR2 SYGVNS. CDR3 nucleotide sequence: TGTGCCAGCCCGACGGGTGTCGCAACTGACTCCTACGAGCAGTACTTC. This translates into CASPTGVATDSYEQYF.

The chain has TRBV11-2 and TRBJ2-7; 8 bases align to TRBD1. There are 13 residues in the CDR3. With 6 bases clipped from V and 3 bases from J, the junction kept 4 bases outside the gene matches. Germline V gene sequence: CDR1 SGHAT, CDR2 FQNNGV. The CDR3 loop reads CASRRTGFYEQYF. CDR3 in DNA: TGTGCCAGCAGGCGGACAGGGTTCTACGAGCAGTACTTC.

Only a few counts were recorded for this clone. J is TRBJ1-1 and V is TRBV5-1; unclear D gene. The germline V gene has CDR1 SGHRS and CDR2 YFSETQ. V gave up 0 bases and J gave up 1 base, with 7 bases separating them. CDR3 length equals 14 residues. DNA of the CDR3: TGCGCCAGCAGCTTGGTCGTCGGGAACACTGAAGCTTTCTTT. It specifies CASSLVVGNTEAFF. The whole variable domain, remainder taken from reference TRBV5-1 and TRBJ1-1, is KAGVTQTPRYLIKTRGQQVTLSCSPISGHRSVSWYQQTPGQGLQFLFEYFSETQRNKGNFPGRFSGRQFSNSRSEMNVSTLELGDSALYLCASSLVVGNTEAFFGQGTRLTVV.

This sequence joins TRBV11-2 and TRBJ2-5; 7 bases are shared with TRBD1. With 5 bases clipped from V and 7 bases from J, the junction kept 7 bases outside the gene matches. This CDR3 contains 13 residues. Germline V gives CDR1 SGHAT, CDR2 FQNNGV. In nucleotides, the CDR3 is TGTGCCAGCAGCGAACAGGGGTGGCGGACCCAGTACTTC. Translating gives CASSEQGWRTQYF.

The chain carries TRBV28 and TRBJ1-2; TRBD1 matches at 9 bases. Germline CDR1 and CDR2: MDHEN and SYDVKM. Losses at the gene ends were 6 bases for V and 5 bases for J; bases not matched to a gene: 16. CDR3 length: 17 amino acids. The CDR3 loop reads CASSPALQGARRYGYTF. For the CDR3, the DNA is TGTGCCAGCAGCCCAGCTTTACAGGGGGCGCGAAGGTATGGCTACACCTTC.

A note on this clone: An end of the junction does not agree with germline; a read error may underlie this. The chain employs TRBV7-2 and TRBJ1-5; 8 bases are shared with TRBD1. This CDR3 contains 15 residues. CDR1 is SGHTA and CDR2 is FQGNSA in the germline V gene. The DNA for the CDR3 is TGTGCCAGCAGCCCCGACAGGGGTAGCTATCAGCCCCAGCATTTT. This translates into CASSPDRGSYQPQHF. Full variable domain (outside the CDR3, taken from reference TRBV7-2 and TRBJ1-5): GAGVSQSPSNKVTEKGKDVELRCDPISGHTALYWYRQSLGQGLEFLIYFQGNSAPDKSGLPSDRFSAERTGGSVSTLTIQRTQQEDSAVYLCASSPDRGSYQPQHFGDGTRLSIL.